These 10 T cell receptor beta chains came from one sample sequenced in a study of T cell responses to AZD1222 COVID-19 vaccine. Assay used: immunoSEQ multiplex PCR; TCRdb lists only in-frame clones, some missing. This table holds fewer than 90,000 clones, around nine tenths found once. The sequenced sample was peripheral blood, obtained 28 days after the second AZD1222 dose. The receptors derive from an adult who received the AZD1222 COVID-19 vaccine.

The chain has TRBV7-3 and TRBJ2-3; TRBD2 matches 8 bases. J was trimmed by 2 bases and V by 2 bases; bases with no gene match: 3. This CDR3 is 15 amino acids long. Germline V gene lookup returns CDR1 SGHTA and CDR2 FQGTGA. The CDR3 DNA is TGTGCCAGCAGCTTAGCGGGAGGCTCCACAGATACGCAGTATTTT. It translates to CASSLAGGSTDTQYF.

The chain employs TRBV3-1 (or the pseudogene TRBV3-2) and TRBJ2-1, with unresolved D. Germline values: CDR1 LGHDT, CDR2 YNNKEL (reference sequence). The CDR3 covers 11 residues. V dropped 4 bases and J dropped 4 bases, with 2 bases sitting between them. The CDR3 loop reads CASSLYNEQFF. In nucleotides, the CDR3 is TGTGCCAGCAGCCTTTACAATGAGCAGTTCTTC.

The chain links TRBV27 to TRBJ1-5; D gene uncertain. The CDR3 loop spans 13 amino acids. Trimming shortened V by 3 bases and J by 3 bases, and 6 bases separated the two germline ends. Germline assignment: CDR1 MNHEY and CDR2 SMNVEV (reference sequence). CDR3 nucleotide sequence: TGTGCCAGCAGTTTGTGGTTCAATCAGCCCCAGCATTTT. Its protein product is CASSLWFNQPQHF.

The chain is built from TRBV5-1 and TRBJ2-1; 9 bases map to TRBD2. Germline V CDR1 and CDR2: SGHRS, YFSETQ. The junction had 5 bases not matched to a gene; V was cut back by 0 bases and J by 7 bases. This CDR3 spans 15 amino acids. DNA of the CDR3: TGCGCCAGCAGCTTGGCGGCTAGCGGGATAAATGAGCAGTTCTTC. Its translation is CASSLAASGINEQFF.

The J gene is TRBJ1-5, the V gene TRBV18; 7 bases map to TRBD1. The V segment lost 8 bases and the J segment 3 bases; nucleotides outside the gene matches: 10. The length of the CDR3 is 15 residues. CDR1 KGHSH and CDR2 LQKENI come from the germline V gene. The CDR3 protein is CASTKAGQNNQPQHF. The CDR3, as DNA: TGTGCCAGCACTAAGGCGGGACAGAACAATCAGCCCCAGCATTTT.

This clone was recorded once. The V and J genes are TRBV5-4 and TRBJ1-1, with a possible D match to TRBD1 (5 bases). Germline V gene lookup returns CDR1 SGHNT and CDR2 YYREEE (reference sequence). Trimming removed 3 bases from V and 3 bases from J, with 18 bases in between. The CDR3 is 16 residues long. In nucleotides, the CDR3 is TGTGCCAGCAGCTACGGGACTAACTCCTGGGACACTGAAGCTTTCTTT. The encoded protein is CASSYGTNSWDTEAFF.

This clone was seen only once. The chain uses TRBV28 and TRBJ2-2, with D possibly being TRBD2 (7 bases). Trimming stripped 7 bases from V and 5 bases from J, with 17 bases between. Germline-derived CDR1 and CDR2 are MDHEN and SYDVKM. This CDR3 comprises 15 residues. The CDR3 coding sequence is TGTGCCAGCAACCTCATGGGGGGGCGGACCGGGGAGCTGTTTTTT. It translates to CASNLMGGRTGELFF.

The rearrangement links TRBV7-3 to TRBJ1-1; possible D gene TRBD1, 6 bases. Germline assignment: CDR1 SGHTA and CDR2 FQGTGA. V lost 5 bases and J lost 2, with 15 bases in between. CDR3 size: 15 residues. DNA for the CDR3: TGTGCCAGCAGCCCCAGTGGGGGGGCCAACACTGAAGCTTTCTTT. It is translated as CASSPSGGANTEAFF.

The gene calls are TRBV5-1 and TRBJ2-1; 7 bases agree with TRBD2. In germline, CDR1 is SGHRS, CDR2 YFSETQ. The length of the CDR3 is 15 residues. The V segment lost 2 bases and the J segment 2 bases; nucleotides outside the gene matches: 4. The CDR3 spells CASSFRAGTYNEQFF. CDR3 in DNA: TGCGCCAGCAGCTTCAGAGCGGGAACCTACAATGAGCAGTTCTTC.

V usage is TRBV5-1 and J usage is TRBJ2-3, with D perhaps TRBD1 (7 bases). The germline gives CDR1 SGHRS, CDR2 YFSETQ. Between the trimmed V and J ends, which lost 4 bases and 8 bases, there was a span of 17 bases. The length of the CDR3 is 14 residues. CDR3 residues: CASSPGDSHSTQYF. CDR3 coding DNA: TGCGCCAGCAGCCCGGGGGACAGCCATTCTACGCAGTATTTT.